Presented here are 4 T cell receptor beta chains from one specimen sequenced in a study of cytomegalovirus exposure and HLA in healthy donors. 13 Jbeta primers and 60 Vbeta primers were used for the PCR. Measured with immunoSEQ multiplex PCR; TCRdb has only the in-frame clones, and not every one. The sample has 65,000 to 95,000 clones, about 77% seen once. The source material was PBMCs. Every receptor here comes from a male donor in good health and CMV-seropositive.

This clone has only one observation. The chain is built from TRBV5-1 and TRBJ1-3; 9 bases line up with TRBD1. The germline CDR1 and CDR2 sequences are SGHRS and YFSETQ. This CDR3 has 14 amino acids. The V gene end was trimmed by 3 bases and the J gene end by 8 bases; junction bases not matched to a gene: 6. The CDR3 sequence: CASSSRTGEDTIYF. In DNA, the CDR3 is TGCGCCAGCAGCTCACGGACAGGGGAGGACACCATATATTTT. Full variable domain (missing parts from reference TRBV5-1 and TRBJ1-3): KAGVTQTPRYLIKTRGQQVTLSCSPISGHRSVSWYQQTPGQGLQFLFEYFSETQRNKGNFPGRFSGRQFSNSRSEMNVSTLELGDSALYLCASSSRTGEDTIYFGEGSWLTVV.

This chain connects TRBV4-2 to TRBJ1-3; D remains unclear. Germline lookup yields CDR1 LGHNA and CDR2 YNFKEQ. Deletions cut 0 bases from V and 0 bases from J, with 15 bases between. This CDR3 region has 18 residues. The CDR3 coding sequence is TGTGCCAGCAGCCAAGATGGTGTTGGCATATTCTCTGGAAACACCATATATTTT. This sequence encodes CASSQDGVGIFSGNTIYF.

The chain couples TRBV10-1 to TRBJ1-2, with 7 bases that match TRBD1. Per the germline V gene, CDR1 is WNHNN and CDR2 is SYGVQD (reference sequence). The V and J ends lost 6 bases and 3 bases, in that order; junction bases with no gene match: 4. The CDR3 covers 13 residues. The CDR3 DNA reads TGCGCCAGCAGCCCCGACAGGGACTATGGCTACACCTTC. The encoded protein is CASSPDRDYGYTF.

The chain couples TRBV5-1 to TRBJ2-7; the match to TRBD2 covers 9 bases. Unmatched junction bases numbered 11, after V lost 4 bases and J lost 3 bases. Germline V gene lookup returns CDR1 SGHRS and CDR2 YFSETQ. The CDR3 length is 16 residues. The CDR3 DNA is TGCGCCAGCAGCACCTCTGGGACTAGCAGGCTCTACGAGCAGTACTTC. Its translation: CASSTSGTSRLYEQYF.